The text below deals with one TCR beta chain. Its target is not known. Every TCR beta cDNA library bore unique molecular identifiers. Once roughly 0.9 to 10 million T cells were used, approximately 470,000 cDNA molecules resulted. One entry per CDR3 protein results from TCRdb running MiXCR on the PCR reads. The profile shows 430,000 or so distinct CDR3 sequences, more than 30% of them singletons. The source of the sample is a study of post-analysis software for immune sequencing data. At the level of the study: Relapsing-remitting, secondary progressive and progressive-relapsing multiple sclerosis were all included among the disease courses. Whole-study results and caveats: By F measure, samples from a shared preparation batch strongly co-clustered. Five TRBV segments, including TRBV5-6, TRBV5-1 and TRBV20-1, were more frequent in patients than controls. Among multiple sclerosis patients, normalized Chao1 diversity was significantly below that of controls.

This CDR3 contains 15 residues. Germline CDR1 reads LGHNA; CDR2 reads YNFKEQ. The V end lost 1 base, the J end lost 6 bases, and 13 bases lay between the germline ends. The rearrangement links TRBV4-2 to TRBJ2-1, with D perhaps matching TRBD2 (6 bases). This TCR was sampled from a girl aged 2-10 years with multiple sclerosis. Sequencing was performed on blood. CDR3 nucleotides: TGTGCCAGCAGCCAAGTAAGGCTGGGGGGCAATGAGCAGTTCTTC. Translated, it gives CASSQVRLGGNEQFF.